The 29 T cell receptor beta chains below all came from one sample that was sequenced in a study of OX40 agonist ivuxolimab in advanced cancers. Here immunoSEQ multiplex PCR was the method, and the copy in TCRdb shows in-frame clones only, minus some. Of 55,000 to 80,000 clones in the sample, about 89% were seen once. The material was CD4+ or CD8+ T cells sorted from blood, obtained in a trial of the OX40 agonist ivuxolimab. Every receptor here comes from an adult with an advanced solid tumor such as melanoma, head and neck, liver or kidney cancer.

About this clone itself: Other DNA sequences in this specimen translate into the identical CDR3. The chain recombines TRBV5-1 with TRBJ2-1, with D hard to call. This CDR3 contains 15 residues. Trimming stripped 0 bases from V and 0 bases from J, with 7 bases between. The germline V gene has CDR1 SGHRS and CDR2 YFSETQ. CDR3 in DNA: TGCGCCAGCAGCTTGGGGCGAAGCTCCTACAATGAGCAGTTCTTC. This gives the protein CASSLGRSSYNEQFF.

The chain employs TRBV27 and TRBJ2-6; 8 positions match TRBD1. Germline lookup yields CDR1 MNHEY and CDR2 SMNVEV (reference sequence). The length of the CDR3 is 15 residues. V was clipped by 4 bases and J by 2 bases; unmatched bases: 1. CDR3 loop: CASSWTGTGANVLTF. In DNA, the CDR3 is TGTGCCAGCAGTTGGACAGGGACTGGGGCCAACGTCCTGACTTTC.

The rearrangement links TRBV28 to TRBJ1-2; 7 nucleotides agree with TRBD1. The germline CDR1 and CDR2 sequences are MDHEN and SYDVKM. Trimming at V came to 7 bases and at J to 4 bases, leaving 3 bases not matched to a gene. This CDR3 spans 12 amino acids. The CDR3 DNA is TGTGCCAGCAAGGGGACAGCCTATGGCTACACCTTC. Its translation: CASKGTAYGYTF.

The gene calls are TRBV5-1 and TRBJ1-6; 9 positions agree with TRBD1. The junction had 7 bases not matched to a gene; V was cut back by 3 bases and J by 9 bases. Germline-derived CDR1 and CDR2 are SGHRS and YFSETQ. The CDR3 is made up of 15 amino acids. The DNA for the CDR3 is TGCGCCAGCAGCTCCACGGACAGGGGCAGTTCACCCCTCCACTTT. This translates into CASSSTDRGSSPLHF.

The chain carries TRBV7-8 and TRBJ2-4, with D unclear. The CDR3 is 13 amino acids. CDR1 is SGHVS, CDR2 FQNEAQ, per germline. The V end lost 5 bases, the J end lost 5 bases, and 10 bases lay between the germline ends. The CDR3 nucleotides are TGTGCCAGCAGCAATGGTCTCGAAAACATTCAGTACTTC. The encoded protein is CASSNGLENIQYF.

The V gene is TRBV9, the J gene TRBJ2-5; weak D call: TRBD2 (6 bases). This CDR3 is 15 amino acids long. Trimming removed 0 bases at V and 4 bases at J, with 13 bases between. Germline assignment: CDR1 SGDLS and CDR2 YYNGEE. The CDR3 protein is CASSVDGTSTETQYF. For the CDR3, the DNA is TGTGCCAGCAGCGTAGACGGGACTTCAACAGAGACCCAGTACTTC. The full variable domain, in which reference TRBV9 and TRBJ2-5 provide the parts outside the CDR3, is DSGVTQTPKHLITATGQRVTLRCSPRSGDLSVYWYQQSLDQGLQFLIQYYNGEERAKGNILERFSAQQFPDLHSELNLSSLELGDSALYFCASSVDGTSTETQYFGPGTRLLVL.

The CDR3 protein is CASSGRQVSLYNEQFF. CDR3 nucleotides: TGTGCCAGCAGCGGTAGACAAGTCTCCCTTTACAATGAGCAGTTCTTC. V and J are TRBV9 and TRBJ2-1; D is unclear. The V end lost 3 bases, the J end lost 4 bases, and 17 bases lay between the germline ends. Germline CDR1 SGDLS, CDR2 YYNGEE. The CDR3 is made up of 16 amino acids.

Here the CDR3 reads CASSPRGLAGVAETQYF. The CDR3 DNA follows: TGTGCCAGCAGCCCCAGGGGACTAGCGGGAGTTGCAGAGACCCAGTACTTC. The chain is built from TRBV7-3 and TRBJ2-5; the match to TRBD2 covers 14 bases. Germline trimming cut 5 bases from V and 4 bases from J; bases unmatched to any gene: 9. CDR3 size: 17 residues. Germline CDR1 is SGHTA and CDR2 is FQGTGA.

The chain couples TRBV4-1 to TRBJ2-5; D gene ambiguous. V shed 4 bases and J shed 3 bases, with 12 bases lying between them. Germline V gene lookup returns CDR1 MGHRA and CDR2 YSYEKL. This CDR3 region has 14 residues. The CDR3 DNA sequence: TGCGCCAGCAGCCCCCGGGTTTCCAAAGAGACCCAGTACTTC. It codes for CASSPRVSKETQYF.

The chain is built from TRBV9 and TRBJ1-3; no reliable D call. The CDR3 has 16 residues. From germline, CDR1 is SGDLS and CDR2 YYNGEE. Trimming stripped 0 bases from V and 0 bases from J, with 10 bases between. Here the CDR3 DNA reads TGTGCCAGCAGCGTAGCTTATCGGAGCTCTGGAAACACCATATATTTT. Translating it yields CASSVAYRSSGNTIYF.

The chain joins TRBV27 to TRBJ1-3, with 7 bases fitting TRBD1. CDR1 is MNHEY, CDR2 SMNVEV, per germline (reference sequence). Trimming cost V 5 bases and J 3 bases; bases outside gene matches: 4. The CDR3 runs to 14 residues. The chain's CDR3 is CASSPGGGGNTIYF. CDR3 nucleotide sequence: TGTGCCAGCAGTCCAGGGGGTGGTGGAAACACCATATATTTT.

The rearrangement joins TRBV29-1 to TRBJ2-3, with D possibly TRBD2 on 6 matching bases. V lost 5 bases and J 2 bases, leaving 17 bases between the germline ends. This CDR3 is 15 amino acids long. The germline gives CDR1 SQVTM, CDR2 ANQGSEA. The CDR3 DNA is TGCAGCGTTCAGGAAGCGGGCGCACACACAGATACGCAGTATTTT. Its translation: CSVQEAGAHTDTQYF.

V and J are TRBV4-2 and TRBJ1-4; D might be TRBD1 (5 bases). This CDR3 is built from 15 residues. Germline values: CDR1 LGHNA, CDR2 YNFKEQ. V lost 0 bases and J lost 8, with 13 bases in between. CDR3 in amino acids: CASSQDSRGREKLFF. The CDR3 DNA follows: TGTGCCAGCAGCCAAGATTCGAGGGGCCGGGAAAAACTGTTTTTT.

The chain links TRBV6-6 to TRBJ1-5; D remains ambiguous. The germline CDR1 and CDR2 sequences are MNHNY and SVGAGI (reference sequence). Trimming took 0 bases from V and 2 from J, leaving 5 bases between them. The CDR3 is 14 amino acids. CDR3 protein: CASSYSSGNQPQHF. The CDR3 nucleotides read TGTGCCAGCAGTTACTCGTCGGGCAATCAGCCCCAGCATTTT.

The V call is TRBV5-1, the J call TRBJ2-2, with 7 bases that match TRBD2. The CDR3 has 16 residues. V was pared by 0 bases and J by 6 bases, with 8 bases of the junction left unmatched. Germline V lookup: CDR1 SGHRS, CDR2 YFSETQ. The CDR3 bases are TGCGCCAGCAGCTTGGCGGGGCGGGAGAGATCCGGGGAGCTGTTTTTT. Protein product: CASSLAGRERSGELFF.

This clone was seen a single time. The rearrangement uses TRBV4-1 and TRBJ2-5; D assignment may be TRBD1 or TRBD2 (5 bases each). This CDR3 has 15 residues. Germline-derived CDR1 and CDR2 are MGHRA and YSYEKL. Trimming pared 0 bases from V and 3 bases from J, leaving 11 bases between. The CDR3 region is CASSQDPGTKETQYF. CDR3 nucleotide sequence: TGCGCCAGCAGCCAAGACCCGGGGACCAAAGAGACCCAGTACTTC.

The count of this clone is one. J is TRBJ2-2 and V is TRBV5-4; the D gene is possibly TRBD2 (6 bases). This CDR3 spans 16 amino acids. Germline V lookup: CDR1 SGHNT, CDR2 YYREEE (reference sequence). V gave up 4 bases and J gave up 3 bases, with 16 bases separating them. The CDR3 DNA is TGTGCCAGCAGCGTCGGGCGCCGCGGGGACACCGGGGAGCTGTTTTTT. It encodes CASSVGRRGDTGELFF.

V gene TRBV6-5 combines with J gene TRBJ1-1; no clear D. Trimming pared 2 bases from V and 1 base from J, leaving 8 bases between. The CDR3 is made up of 14 amino acids. Germline V gives CDR1 MNHEY, CDR2 SVGAGI. CDR3 loop: CASSYLGSNTEAFF. The CDR3 nucleotides read TGTGCCAGCAGTTACCTTGGGTCGAACACTGAAGCTTTCTTT.

The chain uses TRBV7-2 and TRBJ2-1; no reliable D call. V was pared by 3 bases and J by 8 bases, with 14 bases between. CDR3 length equals 14 residues. Germline CDR1 SGHTA, CDR2 FQGNSA. In DNA form, the CDR3 reads TGTGCCAGCAGCTTGAACTCTAAGGCTTATGAGCAGTTCTTC. This codes for CASSLNSKAYEQFF.

The gene calls are TRBV9 and TRBJ2-6; TRBD2 matches 8 bases. V lost 3 bases and J lost 1; bases outside the gene matches: 3. The germline CDR1 and CDR2 sequences are SGDLS and YYNGEE. The CDR3 spans 16 residues. CDR3 residues: CASSARGGSGANVLTF. For the CDR3, the DNA is TGTGCCAGCAGCGCCCGGGGGGGTTCTGGGGCCAACGTCCTGACTTTC.

This chain joins TRBV4-2 and TRBJ1-2; D gene uncertain. V lost 1 base and J 4 bases, leaving 10 bases between the germline ends. Germline-derived CDR1 and CDR2 are LGHNA and YNFKEQ. This CDR3 contains 14 residues. CDR3 sequence: CASSQVGFSYGYTF. For the CDR3, the DNA is TGTGCCAGCAGCCAAGTCGGGTTTTCCTATGGCTACACCTTC.

The genes are TRBV29-1 and TRBJ1-4, with TRBD1 matching over 7 bases. The V and J ends lost 8 bases and 3 bases, in that order; junction bases with no gene match: 15. The CDR3 is 16 residues long. Germline CDR1 is SQVTM and CDR2 is ANQGSEA. Written as DNA, the CDR3 is TGCAGCCCCGGCCCTCCGAGCCAGGGGGCTAATGAAAAACTGTTTTTT. As protein: CSPGPPSQGANEKLFF.

The V and J genes are TRBV11-2 and TRBJ2-5, with TRBD2 matching 8 bases. Trimming at V came to 5 bases and at J to 1 base, leaving 6 bases not matched to a gene. Germline V gene sequence: CDR1 SGHAT, CDR2 FQNNGV. The CDR3 length is 15 residues. Written as DNA, the CDR3 is TGTGCCAGCAGCCGGACGGGGGGGACCCAAGAGACCCAGTACTTC. As protein: CASSRTGGTQETQYF. Filled out from reference TRBV11-2 and TRBJ2-5, the complete variable domain reads EAGVAQSPRYKIIEKRQSVAFWCNPISGHATLYWYQQILGQGPKLLIQFQNNGVVDDSQLPKDRFSAERLKGVDSTLKIQPAKLEDSAVYLCASSRTGGTQETQYFGPGTRLLVL.

The V and J genes are TRBV10-3 and TRBJ2-1; D unclear. The CDR3 spans 15 residues. Trimming left V 7 bases short and J 2 bases short, with 15 bases between. Germline V lookup: CDR1 ENHRY, CDR2 SYGVKD. The CDR3 loop is CAITEDGKTYNEQFF. The CDR3 DNA reads TGTGCCATCACCGAGGACGGAAAGACCTACAATGAGCAGTTCTTC.

The genes are TRBV28 and TRBJ2-3; TRBD2 matches at 7 bases. V shed 5 bases, J shed 3 bases, and the junction held 8 bases outside the gene matches. CDR1 is MDHEN, CDR2 SYDVKM, per germline. The CDR3 is 15 residues long. This CDR3 is CASSAPSGLTDTQYF. Written as DNA, the CDR3 is TGTGCCAGCAGTGCTCCTAGCGGCCTTACAGATACGCAGTATTTT.

V and J are TRBV5-1 and TRBJ2-7; tentatively, D is TRBD2 (6 bases). Germline-derived CDR1 and CDR2 are SGHRS and YFSETQ. V lost 1 base to trimming and J lost 6 bases, with 17 bases between them. The CDR3 extends over 15 amino acids. The CDR3 nucleotides read TGCGCCAGCAGCTTGATGTTGGGGGGTCAGGTCGAGCAGTACTTC. Protein sequence: CASSLMLGGQVEQYF.

The chain joins TRBV7-3 to TRBJ2-1; 10 bases match TRBD2. J lost 5 bases, V lost 8 bases, and 9 bases had no gene match. From germline, CDR1 is SGHTA and CDR2 FQGTGA. CDR3 length: 15 residues. Here the CDR3 reads CASAPTSGKNNEQFF. In DNA, the CDR3 is TGTGCCAGCGCTCCTACTAGCGGGAAGAACAATGAGCAGTTCTTC.

The chain is built from TRBV19 and TRBJ1-5, with 8 bases lining up with TRBD1. Trimming took 4 bases from V and 1 from J; bases not matched to a gene: 0. The germline V gene encodes CDR1 LNHDA and CDR2 SQIVND (reference sequence). CDR3 length: 14 residues. The CDR3 coding sequence is TGTGCCAGTAGTAGACAGGGGAGCAATCAGCCCCAGCATTTT. This gives the protein CASSRQGSNQPQHF.

This clone was detected once. The chain employs TRBV7-2 and TRBJ2-7, with D perhaps TRBD1 (5 bases). In germline, CDR1 is SGHTA, CDR2 FQGNSA. CDR3 length equals 15 residues. Trimming took 2 bases from V and 6 from J, leaving 17 bases between them. CDR3 protein: CASSLKSGAYFEQYF. CDR3 coding DNA: TGTGCCAGCAGCTTAAAGTCTGGGGCGTACTTCGAGCAGTACTTC. The variable domain in full, completed from reference TRBV7-2 and TRBJ2-7, reads GAGVSQSPSNKVTEKGKDVELRCDPISGHTALYWYRQSLGQGLEFLIYFQGNSAPDKSGLPSDRFSAERTGGSVSTLTIQRTQQEDSAVYLCASSLKSGAYFEQYFGPGTRLTVT.